The 22 T cell receptor beta chains in this list originate from one sample, sequenced in a study of blood T cells in healthy people across ages. Through a sample-barcoded 5' primer and a J-beta primer mix, a second PCR was run for about 6 to 11 cycles. One entry per CDR3 protein results from TCRdb running MiXCR on the 5' RACE reads. The sample shows approximately 900,000 distinct CDR3 sequences, about 48% of them seen only once. Sequencing input: blood. All receptors derive from a man aged 25 to 40 in good health.

The chain carries TRBV28 and TRBJ2-2; the D gene could be TRBD1 or TRBD2 (5 bases each). Germline V gene lookup returns CDR1 MDHEN and CDR2 SYDVKM. Trimming removed 6 bases from V and 5 bases from J, with 22 bases in between. This CDR3 is built from 17 residues. The CDR3 is CASSSPLGDKGTGELFF. In DNA form, the CDR3 reads TGTGCCAGCAGCTCCCCCTTGGGAGATAAGGGGACCGGGGAGCTGTTTTTT. Complete variable domain (other parts from reference TRBV28 and TRBJ2-2): DVKVTQSSRYLVKRTGEKVFLECVQDMDHENMFWYRQDPGLGLRLIYFSYDVKMKEKGDIPEGYSVSREKKERFSLILESASTNQTSMYLCASSSPLGDKGTGELFFGEGSRLTVL.

This chain connects TRBV7-6 to TRBJ2-7, with TRBD2 identical over 13 bases. CDR1 is SGHVS, CDR2 FNYEAQ, per germline. There are 17 residues in the CDR3. The V and J ends lost 5 bases and 2 bases, in that order; junction bases with no gene match: 9. DNA for the CDR3: TGTGCCAGCAGCCCTAAAGGTGGACTAGCGGGAGCCTACGAGCAGTACTTC. Translating gives CASSPKGGLAGAYEQYF.

J is TRBJ1-4 and V is TRBV27; 7 bases agree with TRBD1. The CDR3 length is 16 residues. With 6 bases clipped from V and 0 bases from J, the junction kept 7 bases outside the gene matches. Germline CDR1 is MNHEY and CDR2 is SMNVEV (reference sequence). The DNA for the CDR3 is TGTGCCAGCAGAATCGGGACAGCCTCAACTAATGAAAAACTGTTTTTT. Translated: CASRIGTASTNEKLFF.

V is TRBV7-9 and J is TRBJ2-7; 8 nucleotides match TRBD1. Looked up from germline, CDR1 is SEHNR and CDR2 is FQNEAQ (reference sequence). J was trimmed by 4 bases and V by 4 bases; bases with no gene match: 9. This CDR3 has 15 residues. In DNA form, the CDR3 reads TGTGCCAGCAGCTCTCAGGGGGCCTTACCTTACGAGCAGTACTTC. It yields the protein CASSSQGALPYEQYF.

Note on this clonotype: This clone may be a read error of a much larger clone one base away. CDR3 nucleotides: TGTGCCAGCAGCCAAGAATCAACTGGCCAAAAGACCCAGTACTTC. Translation: CASSQESTGQKTQYF. The rearrangement uses TRBV3-1 and TRBJ2-4; the D is unclear. The J call could be wrong; TRBJ2-5 is a better fit for the DNA end. Germline-derived CDR1 and CDR2 are LGHDT and YNNKEL (reference sequence). The CDR3 consists of 15 residues.

The chain has TRBV12-3 or TRBV12-4 and TRBJ1-1; 7 bases agree with TRBD1. Unmatched junction bases numbered 16, after V lost 4 bases and J lost 5 bases. The CDR3 is 17 residues long. The CDR3 spells CASSSREGDRVGTEAFF. CDR3 coding DNA: TGTGCCAGCAGTTCGAGGGAGGGCGACAGGGTAGGGACTGAAGCTTTCTTT.

J is TRBJ1-2 and V is TRBV12-3 or TRBV12-4; tentative D call: TRBD1 (6 bases). The ends were cut back, 7 bases at V and 4 bases at J, with 22 bases in the middle. The CDR3 covers 16 residues. This CDR3 is CASTQIGGVAVYGYTF. In DNA, the CDR3 is TGTGCCAGCACCCAAATAGGGGGGGTCGCGGTCTATGGCTACACCTTC.

The V gene is TRBV3-1, the J gene TRBJ2-5; 7 positions agree with TRBD2. The DNA end favors TRBJ2-7, so the J call may be wrong. Per the germline V gene, CDR1 is LGHDT and CDR2 is YNNKEL (reference sequence). The CDR3 has 15 residues. The CDR3 region is CASGEGLLNFYEQYF. Written as DNA, the CDR3 is TGTGCCAGCGGGGAGGGACTCTTAAATTTCTACGAGCAGTACTTC.

A few counts support this clonotype. This rearrangement joins TRBV6-2 or TRBV6-3 to TRBJ2-3; D assignment may be TRBD1 or TRBD2 (5 bases each). The CDR3 extends over 15 amino acids. Germline lookup yields CDR1 MNHEY and CDR2 SVGEGT. V was clipped by 2 bases and J by 1 base, with 10 bases between them. The CDR3 DNA reads as TGTGCCAGCAGTTACGAGGGGATCGGCACAGATACGCAGTATTTT. This codes for CASSYEGIGTDTQYF.

The rearrangement links TRBV6-6 to TRBJ1-1; 9 nucleotides line up with TRBD1. This CDR3 spans 16 amino acids. Germline-derived CDR1 and CDR2 are MNHNY and SVGAGI (reference sequence). After removal of 6 bases from V and 1 base from J, the junction contained 9 bases not matched to a gene. The CDR3 loop reads CASRSGQGWPNTEAFF. The CDR3 DNA follows: TGTGCCAGCAGATCTGGACAGGGGTGGCCGAACACTGAAGCTTTCTTT.

The gene calls are TRBV5-1 and TRBJ2-1; D is undetermined. V was cut by 0 bases and J by 0 bases, with 16 bases left in between. Germline V lookup: CDR1 SGHRS, CDR2 YFSETQ. This CDR3 is built from 18 residues. This CDR3 is CASSLGPDRWSSYNEQFF. CDR3 nucleotide sequence: TGCGCCAGCAGCTTGGGGCCTGATCGTTGGAGCTCCTACAATGAGCAGTTCTTC.

The chain joins TRBV6-5 to TRBJ2-3; 9 bases align to TRBD2. The germline CDR1 and CDR2 sequences are MNHEY and SVGAGI. This CDR3 comprises 16 residues. The V gene end was trimmed by 5 bases and the J gene end by 2 bases; junction bases not matched to a gene: 8. The CDR3 sequence: CASSPIAGETTDTQYF. CDR3 bases: TGTGCCAGCAGTCCTATAGCGGGGGAGACCACAGATACGCAGTATTTT.

A few counts support this clonotype. The gene calls are TRBV30 and TRBJ2-7, with a possible D match to TRBD1 (5 bases). From germline, CDR1 is GTSNPN and CDR2 SVGIG (reference sequence). Deletions cut 0 bases from V and 6 bases from J, with 12 bases between. The CDR3 extends over 13 amino acids. The CDR3: CAWSVPGSPEQYF. In nucleotides, the CDR3 is TGTGCCTGGAGTGTCCCAGGGTCCCCCGAGCAGTACTTC.

The genes are TRBV2 and TRBJ2-1, with TRBD2 matching 10 bases. This CDR3 has 15 residues. Germline CDR1 is SNHLY and CDR2 is FYNNEI. V lost 8 bases to trimming and J lost 7 bases; unmatched junction nucleotides: 11. The DNA for the CDR3 is TGTGCCAGCCGGAGGCTAGCGGGGGCTTTGAATGAGCAGTTCTTC. It translates to CASRRLAGALNEQFF.

The V and J genes are TRBV10-3 and TRBJ1-2; perhaps TRBD1 as D (6 bases). V was trimmed by 10 bases and J by 7 bases, leaving 13 bases between them. The germline CDR1 and CDR2 sequences are ENHRY and SYGVKD. The CDR3 extends over 11 amino acids. CDR3 DNA sequence: TGTGCCAGCCACAGGGTCGGTGGCTACACCTTC. It yields the protein CASHRVGGYTF.

The J gene is TRBJ1-2, the V gene TRBV20-1; 7 bases agree with TRBD1. The germline CDR1 and CDR2 sequences are DFQATT and SNEGSKA (reference sequence). The CDR3 contains 15 residues. The V and J ends lost 4 bases and 0 bases, in that order; junction bases with no gene match: 8. CDR3 amino acids: CSATVSGTANYGYTF. CDR3 in DNA: TGCAGTGCTACTGTTTCCGGGACAGCTAACTATGGCTACACCTTC.

This clonotype was observed a few times. The chain uses TRBV19 and TRBJ2-1, with a weak D call TRBD2 (5 bases). Germline V gene lookup returns CDR1 LNHDA and CDR2 SQIVND (reference sequence). This CDR3 is built from 15 residues. V was clipped by 4 bases and J by 6 bases, with 16 bases between them. The CDR3 loop reads CASSTGDSEVNEQFF. The CDR3 DNA is TGTGCCAGTAGTACCGGAGATAGCGAAGTCAATGAGCAGTTCTTC.

The gene calls are TRBV10-3 and TRBJ1-1; no reliable D call. The germline V gene encodes CDR1 ENHRY and CDR2 SYGVKD. The V gene lost 6 bases and the J gene lost 5 bases, with 13 bases spanning the gap. The CDR3 sequence is 13 residues long. CDR3 loop: CAIRGESGTEAFF. CDR3 sequence (DNA): TGTGCCATCAGGGGTGAATCGGGGACTGAAGCTTTCTTT.

This clonotype was seen a handful of times. The rearrangement joins TRBV2 to TRBJ2-5; 9 nucleotides align to TRBD1. From germline, CDR1 is SNHLY and CDR2 FYNNEI. The CDR3 is 14 amino acids. With V trimmed by 6 bases and J by 5 bases, 7 bases remained unmatched. The CDR3 bases are TGTGCCAGCAGGCGACAGGGGGTCCAGGAGACCCAGTACTTC. Its protein is CASRRQGVQETQYF.

The table lists this clonotype with a few counts. The chain recombines TRBV24-1 with TRBJ1-1, with TRBD1 as a possible D gene (5 bases). Trimming shortened V by 3 bases and J by 4 bases, and 11 bases separated the two germline ends. CDR1 is KGHDR and CDR2 is SFDVKD in the germline V gene. This CDR3 has 14 residues. CDR3 coding DNA: TGTGCCACCAGTGATCGACAGCGGGGCACTGAAGCTTTCTTT. Translating it yields CATSDRQRGTEAFF.

The chain couples TRBV20-1 to TRBJ1-5; D gene ambiguous. V lost 0 bases to trimming and J lost 0 bases, with 9 bases between them. The CDR3 length is 15 residues. CDR1 is DFQATT and CDR2 is SNEGSKA in the germline V gene (reference sequence). This chain's CDR3 is CSARDSGYSNQPQHF. The CDR3 coding sequence is TGCAGTGCTAGAGATTCTGGGTATAGCAATCAGCCCCAGCATTTT.

Details on this clonotype: Germline is not matched at one junction end, which may reflect a read error. The chain links TRBV20-1 to TRBJ1-5, with D tentatively TRBD1 (5 bases). Germline loops: CDR1 DFQATT, CDR2 SNEGSKA (reference sequence). CDR3 length equals 12 residues. The CDR3, as DNA: TGCAGTGCTAGGGACACCAATCAGCCTCAGCATTTT. It translates to CSARDTNQPQHF.